This is a list of T cell receptor beta chains from one sample in a study of Ad26.COV2.S vaccination and SARS-CoV-2 variants. Repertoires were generated with immunoSEQ multiplex PCR, while TCRdb's copy carries only in-frame clones and drops some. Here the sample spans some 340,000 clones, around four fifths being singletons. Source: peripheral blood, taken in a trial of Ad26.COV2.S vaccine versus placebo. These receptor sequences come from a person between 18 and 65 years old who received the Ad26.COV2.S COVID-19 vaccine or a placebo. Each CDR3 is given with its conserved first and last residue. A D gene is named only where the DNA matches it firmly. Only part of the rows carry a size: once, few, many, or a class if the clone is expanded.

V	D	J	size	CDR3	DNA
TRBV7-8	-	TRBJ1-4	-	CASSPFWPTNEKLFF	TGTGCCAGCAGCCCGTTTTGGCCCACTAATGAAAAACTGTTTTTT
TRBV5-1	-	TRBJ2-7	-	CASGLSPGPYEQYF	TGCGCCAGCGGACTAAGCCCAGGACCCTACGAGCAGTACTTC
TRBV5-4	TRBD1	TRBJ1-1	-	CASNNKTGVNTEAFF	TGTGCCAGCAACAATAAGACAGGGGTTAACACTGAAGCTTTCTTT
TRBV6-1	-	TRBJ2-5	-	CASSEDRGSWETQYF	TGTGCCAGCAGTGAAGACCGGGGGAGTTGGGAGACCCAGTACTTC
TRBV5-8	-	TRBJ2-1	-	CASSLTGSSYNEQFF	TGTGCCAGCAGCTTGACCGGTAGCTCCTACAATGAGCAGTTCTTC
TRBV5-4	-	TRBJ1-6	-	CASSPFDGGGGSPLHF	TGTGCCAGCAGCCCATTCGACGGGGGCGGGGGTTCACCCCTCCACTTT
TRBV18	TRBD2	TRBJ2-5	-	CASSPLAGGIQETQYF	TGTGCCAGCTCACCCTTAGCGGGGGGTATCCAAGAGACCCAGTACTTC
TRBV10-3	-	TRBJ1-3	-	CAISESGGFSGNTIYF	TGTGCCATCAGTGAGTCTGGCGGATTCTCTGGAAACACCATATATTTT
TRBV19	TRBD1	TRBJ1-1	-	CATYTRAGGNTEAFF	TGTGCCACGTATACACGGGCAGGGGGCAACACTGAAGCTTTCTTT
TRBV5-1	TRBD2	TRBJ2-1	-	CASSFGGSSYNEQFF	TGCGCCAGCAGCTTCGGGGGGAGCTCCTACAATGAGCAGTTCTTC
TRBV5-1	-	TRBJ1-5	-	CASSPLAASGVPQHF	TGCGCCAGCAGCCCCCTCGCCGCATCTGGCGTGCCCCAGCATTTT
TRBV2	-	TRBJ1-1	-	CASSDPWALLNTEAFF	TGTGCCAGCAGTGACCCTTGGGCACTCCTAAACACTGAAGCTTTCTTT
TRBV11-1	-	TRBJ1-1	-	CASRQGPRNTEAFF	TGTGCCAGCAGGCAGGGACCGAGGAACACTGAAGCTTTCTTT
TRBV25-1	-	TRBJ2-1	-	CASSESRQGSSYNEQFF	TGTGCCAGCAGTGAATCTCGGCAGGGGAGCTCCTACAATGAGCAGTTCTTC
TRBV30	TRBD1	TRBJ1-2	-	CAWSVTGTGGDYGYTF	TGTGCCTGGAGTGTGACCGGGACAGGGGGCGACTATGGCTACACCTTC
TRBV27	-	TRBJ1-6	-	CASQRGTGNSPLHF	TGTGCCAGCCAAAGGGGGACGGGGAATTCACCCCTCCACTTT
TRBV15	-	TRBJ1-2	-	CATSRAGEGYYGYTF	TGTGCCACCAGCAGAGCGGGGGAGGGCTACTATGGCTACACCTTC
TRBV3-1/TRBV3-2	-	TRBJ2-3	-	CASSPSVDTQYF	TGTGCCAGCAGCCCCAGTGTGGATACGCAGTATTTT
TRBV29-1	-	TRBJ2-5	-	CSVESAQETQYF	TGCAGCGTTGAAAGTGCCCAAGAGACCCAGTACTTC
TRBV7-3	-	TRBJ1-3	-	CASSLDPSGVGNTIYF	TGTGCCAGCAGCTTAGACCCATCGGGGGTTGGAAACACCATATATTTT
TRBV10-2	-	TRBJ2-2	-	CASNREGTGELFF	TGCGCCAGTAACAGGGAGGGCACCGGGGAGCTGTTTTTT
TRBV10-2	-	TRBJ1-2	once	CASSDGPKGGRLDGYTF	TGCGCCAGCAGTGATGGTCCAAAGGGGGGGAGGTTAGATGGCTACACCTTC
TRBV7-3	TRBD2	TRBJ2-3	-	CASSLIGGLAGPLTDTQYF	TGTGCCAGCAGCTTAATCGGAGGACTAGCGGGGCCACTCACAGATACGCAGTATTTT
TRBV27	-	TRBJ1-5	-	CASSLSPQPGTAGNQPQHF	TGTGCCAGCAGTTTATCACCCCAACCGGGGACTGCGGGCAATCAGCCCCAGCATTTT
TRBV28	-	TRBJ1-1	few	CASSLMGVGLNTEAFF	TGTGCCAGCAGTTTGATGGGCGTCGGTTTGAACACTGAAGCTTTCTTT
TRBV9	-	TRBJ1-3	-	CASSAGFGNTIYF	TGTGCCAGCAGCGCAGGGTTTGGAAACACCATATATTTT
TRBV9	-	TRBJ1-2	-	CASSVKDRYGYTF	TGTGCCAGCAGCGTGAAGGACAGATATGGCTACACCTTC
TRBV24-1	-	TRBJ2-2	-	CATSLGPGELFF	TGTGCCACCAGTCTGGGCCCCGGGGAGCTGTTTTTT
TRBV23-1	TRBD2	TRBJ2-3	-	CASSQLAGGLSDTQYF	TGCGCCAGTAGCCAACTAGCGGGGGGGCTCTCAGATACGCAGTATTTT
TRBV19	TRBD1	TRBJ1-6	-	CASHIAGTGNSPLHF	TGTGCCAGCCATATAGCCGGGACAGGGAATTCACCCCTCCACTTT
TRBV7-9	-	TRBJ1-4	-	CASSSPTGYNEKLFF	TGTGCCAGCAGCTCGCCGACAGGTTATAATGAAAAACTGTTTTTT
TRBV7-9	TRBD1	TRBJ2-5	-	CASSSPGQGAPETQYF	TGTGCCAGCAGTTCACCGGGACAGGGGGCGCCGGAGACCCAGTACTTC
TRBV19	-	TRBJ1-5	-	CASSIGGAGNQPQHF	TGTGCCAGTAGTATAGGAGGGGCTGGCAATCAGCCCCAGCATTTT
TRBV5-1	TRBD1	TRBJ1-1	-	CASSFDRGEAFF	TGCGCCAGCAGCTTCGACAGGGGGGAAGCTTTCTTT
TRBV7-8	-	TRBJ2-2	-	CASSKDSPTGELFF	TGTGCCAGCAGCAAAGACAGCCCCACCGGGGAGCTGTTTTTT
TRBV9	TRBD2	TRBJ2-1	-	CASSGAGDYNEQFF	TGTGCCAGCAGCGGGGCGGGGGACTACAATGAGCAGTTCTTC
TRBV18	TRBD2	TRBJ2-3	-	CASSPKLLLAGGRQTDTQYF	TGTGCCAGCTCACCAAAACTATTACTAGCGGGGGGAAGACAAACAGATACGCAGTATTTT
TRBV27	TRBD1	TRBJ2-7	-	CASSSPGQGYEQYF	TGTGCCAGCAGTTCCCCGGGACAGGGTTACGAGCAGTACTTC
TRBV12-5	-	TRBJ2-2	-	CASGLRQGYGTGELFF	TGTGCTAGTGGTTTGCGCCAGGGATACGGGACCGGGGAGCTGTTTTTT
TRBV15	-	TRBJ2-7	-	CATSRESGRHEQYF	TGTGCCACCAGCAGAGAATCGGGACGACACGAGCAGTACTTC
TRBV6-5	-	TRBJ2-7	-	CASLGYSYEQYF	TGTGCCAGCTTGGGTTATTCCTACGAGCAGTACTTC
TRBV5-4	TRBD1	TRBJ2-2	-	CASSRQGEGGELFF	TGTGCCAGCAGTCGCCAGGGGGAAGGCGGGGAGCTGTTTTTT
TRBV2	TRBD2	TRBJ2-1	-	CASSYAGGPNEQFF	TGTGCCAGCAGTTACGCGGGGGGGCCAAATGAGCAGTTCTTC
TRBV4-2	-	TRBJ2-7	-	CASSQASASLSYEQYF	TGTGCCAGCAGCCAAGCTTCGGCGTCCCTCTCCTACGAGCAGTACTTC
TRBV10-1	-	TRBJ1-4	few	CASSDGSTNEKLFF	TGCGCCAGCAGCGATGGATCAACTAATGAAAAACTGTTTTTT
TRBV27	-	TRBJ2-2	once	CASSYRVTGELFF	TGTGCCAGCAGTTACCGGGTCACCGGGGAGCTGTTTTTT
TRBV3-1/TRBV3-2	TRBD1	TRBJ1-6	-	CASSQEGQLYNSPLHF	TGTGCCAGCAGCCAGGAGGGACAGCTTTATAATTCACCCCTCCACTTT
TRBV6-1	TRBD1	TRBJ1-4	-	CASSGGQVIIGEKLFF	TGTGCCAGCAGTGGGGGACAGGTGATAATAGGGGAAAAACTGTTTTTT
TRBV25-1	-	TRBJ2-7	-	CASSRGTYEQYF	TGTGCCAGCAGCAGGGGAACCTACGAGCAGTACTTC
TRBV5-1	-	TRBJ2-7	-	CASSSRTTSYEQYF	TGCGCCAGCAGCTCCCGGACAACTTCCTACGAGCAGTACTTC
TRBV20-1	-	TRBJ2-3	few	CSARVRDTQYF	TGCAGTGCTAGAGTCCGGGATACGCAGTATTTT
TRBV30	-	TRBJ1-1	-	CAWRVTEAFF	TGTGCCTGGAGAGTGACTGAAGCTTTCTTT
TRBV7-9	TRBD1	TRBJ2-2	once	CASRGGDGGELFF	TGTGCCAGCCGAGGGGGCGACGGCGGGGAGCTGTTTTTT
TRBV12-3/TRBV12-4	-	TRBJ2-7	-	CASSFSRVYEQYF	TGTGCCAGCAGCTTTAGCAGGGTCTACGAGCAGTACTTC